This entry lists 29 T cell receptor beta chains sequenced from one sample in a study of blood T cell repertoires in COVID-19. This table comes from immunoSEQ multiplex PCR, and its TCRdb copy is limited to in-frame clones, with some not included. The sample lists a few hundred thousand clones, 75% to 90% occurring once. Sequenced material: PBMCs or T cells enriched from blood (not recorded which). These receptor sequences come from a woman between 25 and 40 years old who had recovered from COVID-19.

V and J are TRBV6-5 and TRBJ2-3, with a possible D match to TRBD1 (5 bases). This CDR3 has 14 amino acids. Germline assignment: CDR1 MNHEY and CDR2 SVGAGI. V lost 4 bases to trimming and J lost 12 bases, with 20 bases between them. The CDR3 DNA follows: TGTGCCAGCAGTTTCAGGGAAAGGGCTTCTCCCCAGTATTTT. Encoded protein: CASSFRERASPQYF.

The chain's CDR3 is CASSLEISGSGGYTF. Written as DNA, the CDR3 is TGTGCCAGCAGCTTAGAGATTTCAGGGTCCGGTGGCTACACCTTC. The chain couples TRBV11-2 to TRBJ1-2; D is possibly TRBD1 (5 bases). CDR1 is SGHAT, CDR2 FQNNGV, per germline. With 0 bases removed from V and 7 bases from J, the gap between germline ends came to 15 bases. CDR3 length: 15 amino acids.

This chain uses TRBV4-2 with TRBJ2-7; unclear D gene. The V gene's germline CDR1 is LGHNA and CDR2 YNFKEQ. Deletions cut 1 base from V and 2 bases from J, with 9 bases between. This CDR3 contains 14 residues. CDR3 in amino acids: CASSQVHRTYEQYF. In DNA, the CDR3 is TGTGCCAGCAGCCAAGTGCACAGAACCTACGAGCAGTACTTC.

The rearrangement uses TRBV28 and TRBJ2-2; 9 bases match TRBD1. This CDR3 contains 13 residues. V gave up 11 bases and J gave up 7 bases; unmatched junction bases: 8. Germline V gives CDR1 MDHEN, CDR2 SYDVKM. The CDR3 bases are TGTGCCGGAAACAGGGGGCAGGGCGGGGAGCTGTTTTTT. It translates to CAGNRGQGGELFF.

The rearrangement joins TRBV5-1 to TRBJ1-3, with unresolved D. This CDR3 spans 16 amino acids. CDR1 and CDR2 (germline): SGHRS, YFSETQ. V lost 4 bases and J lost 0, with 14 bases in between. The CDR3 region has the DNA TGCGCCAGCAGCAAAGACACGGGGTACTCTGGAAACACCATATATTTT. This translates into CASSKDTGYSGNTIYF. The full variable domain, rest sourced from reference TRBV5-1 and TRBJ1-3, is KAGVTQTPRYLIKTRGQQVTLSCSPISGHRSVSWYQQTPGQGLQFLFEYFSETQRNKGNFPGRFSGRQFSNSRSEMNVSTLELGDSALYLCASSKDTGYSGNTIYFGEGSWLTVV.

The rearrangement joins TRBV5-6 to TRBJ1-1, with a tentative D call TRBD1 (6 bases). Germline values: CDR1 SGHDT, CDR2 YYEEEE. V was trimmed by 3 bases and J by 1 base, leaving 7 bases between them. The CDR3 length is 13 residues. The CDR3 spells CASSWTANTEAFF. The CDR3 nucleotides are TGTGCCAGCAGCTGGACAGCGAACACTGAAGCTTTCTTT.

The genes are TRBV6-5 and TRBJ2-3; D gene unclear. Germline V gene sequence: CDR1 MNHEY, CDR2 SVGAGI. V lost 5 bases to trimming and J lost 2 bases, with 5 bases between them. This CDR3 is 12 amino acids long. The CDR3, as DNA: TGTGCCAGCAGTCCATTCACAGATACGCAGTATTTT. Its protein is CASSPFTDTQYF.

The chain is built from TRBV2 and TRBJ1-1, with 9 bases matching TRBD1. From germline, CDR1 is SNHLY and CDR2 FYNNEI. The J segment lost 7 bases and the V segment lost 6 bases, leaving 9 bases of the junction unmatched. The CDR3 is 14 amino acids. CDR3 sequence (DNA): TGTGCCAGCAGAGCCGGGACAGGGCGCCGTGAAGCTTTCTTT. It is translated as CASRAGTGRREAFF.

V gene TRBV3-1 (or the pseudogene TRBV3-2) combines with J gene TRBJ1-3, with 7 bases fitting TRBD1. Germline V CDR1 and CDR2: LGHDT, YNNKEL (reference sequence). CDR3 length: 13 amino acids. The ends lost 1 base at V and 7 bases at J; junction bases unmatched: 1. DNA of the CDR3: TGTGCCAGCAGCCAAGCAGGGGGGAACACCATATATTTT. This codes for CASSQAGGNTIYF.

This rearrangement joins TRBV4-3 to TRBJ2-7; 8 nucleotides agree with TRBD2. The CDR3 contains 16 residues. V gave up 2 bases and J gave up 2 bases; unmatched junction bases: 8. Germline-derived CDR1 and CDR2 are LGHNA and YSLEER. DNA of the CDR3: TGCGCCAGCAGCCAAACGAGCTTAGCGGGGACCTACGAGCAGTACTTC. Translation: CASSQTSLAGTYEQYF.

The chain combines TRBV20-1 with TRBJ1-2, with TRBD1 identical over 7 bases. Germline V gene data show CDR1 as DFQATT and CDR2 as SNEGSKA (reference sequence). V shed 3 bases and J 4 bases; nucleotides not matched to a gene: 8. The CDR3 loop spans 14 amino acids. Here the CDR3 DNA reads TGCAGTGCTAGTCAGGGGGGAGAGGGCTATGGCTACACCTTC. This gives the protein CSASQGGEGYGYTF.

The chain has TRBV24-1 and TRBJ2-1; 12 bases agree with TRBD1. V lost 4 bases, J lost 6 bases, and 9 bases stayed unmatched. This CDR3 comprises 17 residues. Germline V gives CDR1 KGHDR, CDR2 SFDVKD. CDR3: CATSETQGDRGRNEQFF. CDR3 sequence (DNA): TGTGCCACCAGTGAGACCCAGGGGGACAGGGGGCGCAATGAGCAGTTCTTC.

This clone showed up just a few times. V and J are TRBV28 and TRBJ2-7; D is undetermined. The CDR3 covers 14 residues. The V gene's germline CDR1 is MDHEN and CDR2 SYDVKM. Trimming shortened V by 6 bases and J by 1 base, and 13 bases separated the two germline ends. This chain's CDR3 is CASSSPGLSYEQYF. For the CDR3, the DNA is TGTGCCAGCAGCTCGCCAGGCCTTTCCTACGAGCAGTACTTC.

V is TRBV3-1 (or the pseudogene TRBV3-2) and J is TRBJ1-6; 8 bases fit TRBD1. This CDR3 is built from 16 residues. Germline values: CDR1 LGHDT, CDR2 YNNKEL (reference sequence). Germline trimming cut 1 base from V and 9 bases from J; bases unmatched to any gene: 8. The CDR3 loop is CASSQGGSTGASPLHF. Here the CDR3 DNA reads TGTGCCAGCAGCCAAGGTGGTTCGACAGGGGCTTCACCCCTCCACTTT.

This clone was seen more than once but under ten times. The V gene is TRBV7-3, the J gene TRBJ1-6; 9 nucleotides line up with TRBD1. Germline loops: CDR1 SGHTA, CDR2 FQGTGA. The CDR3 is 15 amino acids. J gave up 7 bases and V 5 bases, and 6 bases lay outside the gene matches. CDR3 residues: CASSPGTGRNSPLHF. CDR3 nucleotide sequence: TGTGCCAGCAGCCCGGGGACAGGGAGGAATTCACCCCTCCACTTT.

The CDR3 loop is CASSWGLAGAGANVLTF. The CDR3 nucleotides are TGTGCCAGCAGCTGGGGACTAGCGGGAGCTGGGGCCAACGTCCTGACTTTC. The gene calls are TRBV13 and TRBJ2-6; the match to TRBD2 covers 14 bases. The CDR3 totals 17 residues. V lost 4 bases, J lost 2 bases, and 1 base stayed unmatched. CDR1 is PRHDT and CDR2 is FYEKMQ in the germline V gene (reference sequence).

The chain links TRBV19 to TRBJ1-5, with unresolved D. The CDR3 runs to 14 residues. V lost 3 bases, J lost 0 bases, and 6 bases lay in between. The germline V gene has CDR1 LNHDA and CDR2 SQIVND (reference sequence). In nucleotides, the CDR3 is TGTGCCAGTAGTATGAGGAATAGCAATCAGCCCCAGCATTTT. Translating gives CASSMRNSNQPQHF.

This clone came up once. The chain has TRBV7-2 and TRBJ1-2, with 9 bases aligning to TRBD1. Trimming removed 2 bases from V and 4 bases from J; junction bases left unmatched: 8. Looked up from germline, CDR1 is SGHTA and CDR2 is FQGNSA. The CDR3 consists of 16 residues. CDR3 sequence reads: CASSLPGQGRSYGYTF. The CDR3 DNA reads as TGTGCCAGCAGCTTACCGGGACAGGGAAGGTCCTATGGCTACACCTTC.

The V and J genes are TRBV19 and TRBJ1-5; D is uncertain. Germline CDR1 and CDR2: LNHDA and SQIVND (reference sequence). Trimming shortened V by 3 bases and J by 3 bases, and 9 bases separated the two germline ends. The CDR3 totals 14 residues. The DNA for the CDR3 is TGTGCCAGTAGTATTTTGGCAGTCAATCAGCCCCAGCATTTT. Translation: CASSILAVNQPQHF.

V usage is TRBV7-6 and J usage is TRBJ1-1; D unresolved. The CDR3 extends over 14 amino acids. V lost 5 bases to trimming and J lost 1 base, with 11 bases between them. Per the germline V gene, CDR1 is SGHVS and CDR2 is FNYEAQ. The chain's CDR3 is CASSPPTWNTEAFF. CDR3 DNA sequence: TGTGCCAGCAGCCCACCTACCTGGAACACTGAAGCTTTCTTT.

V usage is TRBV6-5 and J usage is TRBJ1-6; no firm D call. V lost 7 bases, J lost 5 bases, and 6 bases lay in between. From germline, CDR1 is MNHEY and CDR2 SVGAGI. The CDR3 consists of 12 residues. CDR3 sequence (DNA): TGTGCCAGCAAGGAGAATAATTCACCCCTCCACTTT. This encodes CASKENNSPLHF.

This rearrangement joins TRBV9 to TRBJ2-7; D perhaps matches TRBD1 (6 bases). The CDR3 extends over 12 amino acids. Germline V lookup: CDR1 SGDLS, CDR2 YYNGEE. V lost 5 bases and J 4 bases, leaving 10 bases between the germline ends. The CDR3 DNA sequence: TGTGCCAGCAGTACCCAGGGGTACGAGCAGTACTTC. Translating it yields CASSTQGYEQYF.

The V and J genes are TRBV20-1 and TRBJ2-7, with TRBD1 matching over 8 bases. The CDR3 has 19 amino acids. Unmatched junction bases numbered 20, after V lost 3 bases and J lost 1 base. Germline V CDR1 and CDR2: DFQATT, SNEGSKA (reference sequence). The CDR3, as DNA: TGCAGTGCTAGTGGGTCTGTAGGGACAGGATTCCTTCTGTCCTACGAGCAGTACTTC. Its protein product is CSASGSVGTGFLLSYEQYF.

This clone was seen a handful of times. The chain combines TRBV28 with TRBJ1-3, with D hard to call. Germline CDR1 is MDHEN and CDR2 is SYDVKM. Between the trimmed V and J ends, which lost 2 bases and 0 bases, there was a span of 11 bases. This CDR3 spans 16 amino acids. CDR3 in amino acids: CASSLNGRFSGNTIYF. In DNA form, the CDR3 reads TGTGCCAGCAGTTTAAATGGGCGATTCTCTGGAAACACCATATATTTT.

V is TRBV28 and J is TRBJ1-6; 9 bases match TRBD1. Looked up from germline, CDR1 is MDHEN and CDR2 is SYDVKM. The junction had 8 bases not matched to a gene; V was cut back by 6 bases and J by 11 bases. CDR3 length: 14 residues. The DNA of the CDR3 is TGTGCCAGCAGCCAACAGGGGGCGGTTGCACCCCTCCACTTT. This codes for CASSQQGAVAPLHF.

The rearrangement joins TRBV9 to TRBJ2-7; 10 bases are a match to TRBD2. V lost 4 bases and J lost 0; bases outside the gene matches: 7. This CDR3 is 16 amino acids long. Germline V gives CDR1 SGDLS, CDR2 YYNGEE. CDR3 in DNA: TGTGCCAGCAGCCCCCCCATAGCGGGAGGCTCCTACGAGCAGTACTTC. It codes for CASSPPIAGGSYEQYF.

The genes are TRBV4-2 and TRBJ1-3, with D possibly matching TRBD1 (6 bases). The CDR3 sequence is 19 residues long. The ends were cut back, 1 base at V and 3 bases at J, with 22 bases in the middle. The germline CDR1 and CDR2 sequences are LGHNA and YNFKEQ. CDR3 DNA: TGTGCCAGCAGCCAAGCTGCCGGGACACCCCCTAGGGATGGAAACACCATATATTTT. Protein sequence: CASSQAAGTPPRDGNTIYF.

This clone was seen once. The chain links TRBV12-3 or TRBV12-4 to TRBJ2-3; 8 nucleotides line up with TRBD1. V was pared by 6 bases and J by 5 bases, with 4 bases of the junction left unmatched. The CDR3 consists of 13 residues. The CDR3 reads CASSFDRGDTQYF. The DNA for the CDR3 is TGTGCCAGCAGCTTTGACAGGGGAGATACGCAGTATTTT.

This rearrangement joins TRBV11-2 to TRBJ2-1; weak D call: TRBD2 (6 bases). The V end was cut by 4 bases, the J end by 0 bases, with 16 bases between. The CDR3 is 17 amino acids. CDR1 is SGHAT and CDR2 is FQNNGV in the germline V gene. CDR3: CASSSLRDFPSYNEQFF. CDR3 DNA sequence: TGTGCCAGCAGCTCGTTAAGGGACTTTCCCTCCTACAATGAGCAGTTCTTC.